These 3 T cell receptor beta chains were sequenced from one sample in a study of T cell repertoires in cytomegalovirus infection. Antigens for these TCRs are unknown. Each CDR3 protein gets one entry after TCRdb re-called the reads with MiXCR. The data hold roughly 700,000 distinct CDR3 sequences, with roughly 30% observed a single time. This specimen consisted of cultured PBMCs, obtained from culture after CMV antigen stimulation. Receptor source: a human donor in good health (CMV status not recorded). Some clones in this sample may be carry-over from other donors' samples.

The gene calls are TRBV4-2 and TRBJ2-7; weak D call: TRBD1 (5 bases). CDR1 is LGHNA, CDR2 YNFKEQ, per germline. This CDR3 has 14 residues. Trimming shortened V by 4 bases and J by 2 bases, and 12 bases separated the two germline ends. The CDR3 loop reads CASSPDRLAYEQYF. The CDR3 DNA reads TGTGCCAGCAGCCCCGACAGACTTGCCTACGAGCAGTACTTC.

This clonotype has a count of ten or more. This chain links TRBV7-2 with TRBJ1-6, with unresolved D. The germline CDR1 and CDR2 sequences are SGHTA and FQGNSA. The CDR3 is made up of 16 amino acids. Trimming pared 5 bases from V and 9 bases from J, leaving 20 bases between. The CDR3 DNA reads as TGTGCCAGCAGCGCAACACCGGCACCTCACGGTTCACCCCTCCACTTT. Its translation is CASSATPAPHGSPLHF.

The sample holds a few counts of this clonotype. This chain links TRBV6-1 with TRBJ1-1; 8 nucleotides line up with TRBD1. Germline CDR1 reads MNHNS; CDR2 reads SASEGT. This CDR3 has 14 amino acids. V lost 6 bases and J lost 7; bases outside the gene matches: 10. CDR3 residues: CASRGQEWFGEAFF. The DNA for the CDR3 is TGTGCCAGCAGGGGACAGGAGTGGTTTGGTGAAGCTTTCTTT.